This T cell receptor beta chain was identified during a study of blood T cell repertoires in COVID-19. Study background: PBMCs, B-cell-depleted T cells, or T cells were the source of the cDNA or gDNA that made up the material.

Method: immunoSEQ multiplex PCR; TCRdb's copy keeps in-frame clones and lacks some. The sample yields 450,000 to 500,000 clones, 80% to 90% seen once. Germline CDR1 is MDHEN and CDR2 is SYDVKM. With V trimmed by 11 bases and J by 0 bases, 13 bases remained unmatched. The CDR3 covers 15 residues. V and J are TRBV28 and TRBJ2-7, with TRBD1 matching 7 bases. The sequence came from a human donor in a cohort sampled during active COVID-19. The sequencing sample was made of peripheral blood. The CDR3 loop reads CASIQGGISSYEQYF. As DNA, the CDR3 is TGTGCCTCCATTCAAGGGGGCATTTCCTCCTACGAGCAGTACTTC.